A single sample gave rise to the 19 T cell receptor beta chains below, sequenced in a study of blood T cells in healthy people across ages. Primed by a sample-barcoded 5' primer and a J-beta primer mix, a second PCR proceeded for about 7 to 12 cycles. TCRdb passed the 5' RACE reads through MiXCR, listing each CDR3 protein once. In the table there are hundreds of thousands of distinct CDR3 sequences, roughly a quarter of which are singletons. The data also belong to a second study, concerning T cells of mothers and their children.

The sample consisted of blood. These receptors originate from a boy aged 2-9 years in good health.

This chain uses TRBV5-1 with TRBJ1-2; D not certain. Germline V gene data show CDR1 as SGHRS and CDR2 as YFSETQ. The germline V and J ends were trimmed by 2 bases and 4 bases, with 12 bases remaining between them. There are 14 residues in the CDR3. The CDR3 bases are TGCGCCAGCAGCTTTTCACAGAGGAGCTATGGCTACACCTTC. This encodes CASSFSQRSYGYTF.

The CDR3 loop reads CSAMGAGGSNADTQYF. The CDR3 DNA reads as TGCAGTGCTATGGGGGCGGGAGGGAGCAATGCAGATACGCAGTATTTT. The rearrangement uses TRBV20-1 and TRBJ2-3; 9 bases line up with TRBD2. Germline V gene data show CDR1 as DFQATT and CDR2 as SNEGSKA (reference sequence). The CDR3 is 16 amino acids. The J segment lost 4 bases and the V segment lost 4 bases, leaving 12 bases of the junction unmatched.

The table lists this clonotype with many counts. The CDR3 region has the DNA TGTGCCAGCAGTTTACTAAGGGGGACCCAAGAGACCCAGTACTTC. This translates into CASSLLRGTQETQYF. V is TRBV12-3 or TRBV12-4 and J is TRBJ2-5; perhaps TRBD1 as D (6 bases). The CDR3 runs to 15 residues. V shed 2 bases and J shed 1 base, with 11 bases lying between them.

This chain joins TRBV6-1 and TRBJ2-4; D is ambiguous. CDR3 length: 14 residues. V dropped 2 bases and J dropped 4 bases, with 9 bases sitting between them. Germline values: CDR1 MNHNS, CDR2 SASEGT. CDR3 protein: CASSEYPTKNIQYF. The DNA of the CDR3 is TGTGCCAGCAGTGAATACCCAACAAAAAACATTCAGTACTTC.

The rearrangement uses TRBV6-2 or TRBV6-3 and TRBJ2-1; D tentatively fits TRBD1 or TRBD2 (5 bases each). The V and J ends lost 6 bases and 3 bases respectively, with 12 bases between them. Germline V gives CDR1 MNHEY, CDR2 SVGEGT. The CDR3 covers 14 residues. In DNA form, the CDR3 reads TGTGCCAGCAGGACTCGGGGCATCTACAATGAGCAGTTCTTC. The encoded protein is CASRTRGIYNEQFF.

This clonotype was seen only a few times. This chain joins TRBV7-3 and TRBJ2-3, with D possibly TRBD1 on 5 matching bases. The V gene lost 1 base and the J gene lost 5 bases, with 7 bases spanning the gap. Germline-derived CDR1 and CDR2 are SGHTA and FQGTGA. The CDR3 is 13 residues long. CDR3: CASSLSQGDTQYF. CDR3 nucleotides: TGTGCCAGCAGCTTAAGCCAGGGAGATACGCAGTATTTT.

The V call is TRBV15, the J call TRBJ2-7, with D uncertain. The V gene lost 5 bases and the J gene lost 3 bases, with 8 bases spanning the gap. The CDR3 spans 12 residues. The germline gives CDR1 LNHNV, CDR2 YYDKDF (reference sequence). The chain's CDR3 is CATSGLGYEQYF. The CDR3 DNA sequence: TGTGCCACCAGCGGGCTGGGCTACGAGCAGTACTTC.

The rearrangement joins TRBV11-3 to TRBJ2-2; 9 positions match TRBD1. The CDR3 spans 18 residues. The trim removed 1 base at V and 4 bases at J, leaving 10 bases unmatched. Germline values: CDR1 SGHNT, CDR2 YENEEA. The CDR3 region is CASSLALRGTGPTGELFF. CDR3 DNA sequence: TGTGCCAGCAGCTTAGCCCTGAGGGGGACAGGGCCCACCGGGGAGCTGTTTTTT.

The CDR3 spells CSARDPQGSNEKLFF. DNA of the CDR3: TGCAGTGCTAGAGATCCCCAGGGGTCTAATGAAAAACTGTTTTTT. The chain combines TRBV20-1 with TRBJ1-4, with D maybe TRBD1 (6 bases). The CDR3 spans 15 residues. V lost 0 bases to trimming and J lost 3 bases, with 11 bases between them. Germline CDR1 DFQATT, CDR2 SNEGSKA (reference sequence).

The table lists this clonotype with a few counts. The chain couples TRBV7-9 to TRBJ2-5, with D unclear. The germline V gene encodes CDR1 SEHNR and CDR2 FQNEAQ (reference sequence). This CDR3 comprises 15 residues. V dropped 2 bases and J dropped 0 bases, with 10 bases sitting between them. DNA for the CDR3: TGTGCCAGCAGCTTATTCTCCCTGTACCAAGAGACCCAGTACTTC. This gives the protein CASSLFSLYQETQYF.

The J gene is TRBJ1-2, the V gene TRBV18; possibly TRBD1 for D (5 bases). V was shortened by 2 bases and J by 3 bases, with 13 bases between the two germline ends. CDR3 length: 15 residues. Germline-derived CDR1 and CDR2 are KGHSH and LQKENI. CDR3 sequence reads: CASSPNWQGDYGYTF. For the CDR3, the DNA is TGTGCCAGCTCACCAAATTGGCAGGGAGACTATGGCTACACCTTC.

The chain joins TRBV10-3 to TRBJ2-5, with a possible D match to TRBD2 (6 bases). Germline values: CDR1 ENHRY, CDR2 SYGVKD. The CDR3 is made up of 13 amino acids. Between the trimmed V and J ends, which lost 4 bases and 1 base, there was a span of 7 bases. CDR3 in amino acids: CAISATSQETQYF. CDR3 DNA: TGTGCCATCAGTGCGACTAGCCAAGAGACCCAGTACTTC.

This clonotype was found a few times. An end of the junction does not agree with germline; a read error may underlie this. This sequence joins TRBV2 and TRBJ1-6, with TRBD1 matching over 11 bases. There are 15 residues in the CDR3. The V gene's germline CDR1 is SNHLY and CDR2 FYNNEI. For the CDR3, the DNA is TGTGCCAGCAGAGGACAGGGGGCATATAGTTCACCCCTCCACTTT. Residues: CASRGQGAYSSPLHF.

The genes are TRBV5-8 and TRBJ2-3; TRBD2 matches at 13 bases. The CDR3 extends over 15 amino acids. The germline CDR1 and CDR2 sequences are SGHTS and YDEGEE. Trimming took 7 bases from V and 4 from J; bases not matched to a gene: 6. The chain's CDR3 is CASGMTSGRSDTQYF. The CDR3 coding sequence is TGTGCCAGCGGCATGACTAGCGGGAGGTCAGATACGCAGTATTTT.

This clonotype has a handful of counts. The CDR3 nucleotides are TGTGCCAGCAGTTTATCGATCGGACAGGACGATAATTCACCCCTCCACTTT. It yields the protein CASSLSIGQDDNSPLHF. This chain links TRBV27 with TRBJ1-6; 7 nucleotides align to TRBD1. V was clipped by 0 bases and J by 5 bases; unmatched bases: 7. Germline V gene sequence: CDR1 MNHEY, CDR2 SMNVEV (reference sequence). This CDR3 has 17 amino acids.

The rearrangement uses TRBV24-1 and TRBJ1-1, with D uncertain. Between the trimmed V and J ends, which lost 7 bases and 6 bases, there was a span of 11 bases. The CDR3 contains 12 residues. Germline V gene lookup returns CDR1 KGHDR and CDR2 SFDVKD. Here the CDR3 DNA reads TGTGCCACCAGCGAGGGTGTCGCTGAAGCTTTCTTT. It codes for CATSEGVAEAFF.

This clonotype occurred a few times. V usage is TRBV2 and J usage is TRBJ1-5; 7 bases match TRBD1. Germline loops: CDR1 SNHLY, CDR2 FYNNEI. V lost 6 bases, J lost 3 bases, and 5 bases stayed unmatched. The CDR3 loop spans 14 amino acids. The CDR3 is CASSRDRANQPQHF. For the CDR3, the DNA is TGTGCCAGCAGCCGGGACAGAGCCAATCAGCCCCAGCATTTT.

This clonotype was seen only a few times. The chain has TRBV6-6 and TRBJ1-1; no definite D call. Trimming pared 5 bases from V and 1 base from J, leaving 8 bases between. The CDR3 sequence is 13 residues long. The germline V gene encodes CDR1 MNHNY and CDR2 SVGAGI (reference sequence). The CDR3 loop is CASSGRENTEAFF. In DNA, the CDR3 is TGTGCCAGCAGTGGCCGGGAGAACACTGAAGCTTTCTTT.

The V call is TRBV10-3, the J call TRBJ2-5, with 9 positions matching TRBD2. CDR3 size: 20 residues. V trimming: 0 bases; J trimming: 11 bases; junction bases outside the gene matches: 25. Germline assignment: CDR1 ENHRY and CDR2 SYGVKD. CDR3: CAISESRGGSGRPLPWEQYF. The CDR3 nucleotides are TGTGCCATCAGTGAGTCCAGGGGTGGTAGCGGGAGACCCTTGCCTTGGGAGCAGTACTTC.